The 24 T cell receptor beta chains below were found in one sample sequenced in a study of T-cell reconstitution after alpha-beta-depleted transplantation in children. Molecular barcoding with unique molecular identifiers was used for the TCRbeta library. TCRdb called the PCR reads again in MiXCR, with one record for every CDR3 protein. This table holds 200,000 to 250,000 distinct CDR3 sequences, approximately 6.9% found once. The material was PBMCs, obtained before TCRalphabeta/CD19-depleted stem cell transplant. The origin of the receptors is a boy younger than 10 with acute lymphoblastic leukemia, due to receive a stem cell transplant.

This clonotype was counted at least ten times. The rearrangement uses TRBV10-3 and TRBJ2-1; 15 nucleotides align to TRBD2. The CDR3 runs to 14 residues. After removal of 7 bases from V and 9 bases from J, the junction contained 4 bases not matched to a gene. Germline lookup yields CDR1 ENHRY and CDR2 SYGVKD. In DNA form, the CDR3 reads TGTGCCATCAATCCGGGACTAGCGGGAGGTGAGCAGTTCTTC. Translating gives CAINPGLAGGEQFF.

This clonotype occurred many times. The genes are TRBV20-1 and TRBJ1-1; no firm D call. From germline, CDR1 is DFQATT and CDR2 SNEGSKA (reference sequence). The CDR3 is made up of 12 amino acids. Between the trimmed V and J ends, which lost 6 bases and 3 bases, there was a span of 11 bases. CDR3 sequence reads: CSAALTHTEAFF. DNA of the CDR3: TGCAGTGCCGCGCTAACCCACACTGAAGCTTTCTTT.

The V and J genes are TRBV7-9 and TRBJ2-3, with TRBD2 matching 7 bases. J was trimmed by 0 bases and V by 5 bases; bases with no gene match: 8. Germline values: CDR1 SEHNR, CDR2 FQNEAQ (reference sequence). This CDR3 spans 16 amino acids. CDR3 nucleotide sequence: TGTGCCAGCAGCCCGACTAGCACCACTAGCACAGATACGCAGTATTTT. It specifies CASSPTSTTSTDTQYF.

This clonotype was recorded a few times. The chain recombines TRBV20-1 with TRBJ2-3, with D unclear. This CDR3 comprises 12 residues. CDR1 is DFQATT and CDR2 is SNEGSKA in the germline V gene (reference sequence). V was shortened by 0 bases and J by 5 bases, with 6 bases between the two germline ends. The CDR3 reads CSARDHGDTQYF. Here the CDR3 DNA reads TGCAGTGCTAGAGATCACGGAGATACGCAGTATTTT.

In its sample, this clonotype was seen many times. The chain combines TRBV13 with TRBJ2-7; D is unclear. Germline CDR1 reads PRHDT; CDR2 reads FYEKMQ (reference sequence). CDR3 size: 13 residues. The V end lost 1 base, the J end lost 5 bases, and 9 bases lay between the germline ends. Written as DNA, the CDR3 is TGTGCCAGCAGCTTAGCCGCCAGGAACGAGCAGTACTTC. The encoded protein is CASSLAARNEQYF.

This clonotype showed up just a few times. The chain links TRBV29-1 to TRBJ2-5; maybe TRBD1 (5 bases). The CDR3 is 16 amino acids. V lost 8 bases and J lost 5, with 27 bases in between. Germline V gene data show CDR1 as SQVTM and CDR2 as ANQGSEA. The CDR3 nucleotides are TGCAGCTTTAAAGGGGTGAACGGCGGCGGATTTGAGACCCAGTACTTC. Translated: CSFKGVNGGGFETQYF.

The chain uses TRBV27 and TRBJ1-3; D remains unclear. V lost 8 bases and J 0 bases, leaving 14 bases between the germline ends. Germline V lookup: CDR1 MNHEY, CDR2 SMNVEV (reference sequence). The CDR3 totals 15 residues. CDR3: CASCDRLTSGNTIYF. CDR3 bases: TGTGCCAGCTGCGACCGCCTGACCTCTGGAAACACCATATATTTT.

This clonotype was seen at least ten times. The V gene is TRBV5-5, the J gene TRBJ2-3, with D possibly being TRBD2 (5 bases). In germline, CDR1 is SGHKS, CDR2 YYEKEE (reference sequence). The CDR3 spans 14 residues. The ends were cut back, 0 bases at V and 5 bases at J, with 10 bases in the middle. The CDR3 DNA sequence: TGTGCCAGCAGCTTGGCGCAGGAGGTAGATACGCAGTATTTT. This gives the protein CASSLAQEVDTQYF.

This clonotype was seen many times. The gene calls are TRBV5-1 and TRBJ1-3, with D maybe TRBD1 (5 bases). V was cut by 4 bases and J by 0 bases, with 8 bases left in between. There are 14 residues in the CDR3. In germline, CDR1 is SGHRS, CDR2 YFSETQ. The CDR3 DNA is TGCGCCAGCAGCGCGGACACCTCTGGAAACACCATATATTTT. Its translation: CASSADTSGNTIYF.

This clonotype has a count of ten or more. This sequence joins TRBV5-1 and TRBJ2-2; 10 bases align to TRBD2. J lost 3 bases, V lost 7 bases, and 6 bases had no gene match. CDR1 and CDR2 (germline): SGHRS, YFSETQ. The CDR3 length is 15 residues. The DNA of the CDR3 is TGCGCCAGCTTGCTAGCGGGAGAGGACACCGGGGAGCTGTTTTTT. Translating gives CASLLAGEDTGELFF. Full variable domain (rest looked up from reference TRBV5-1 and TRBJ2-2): KAGVTQTPRYLIKTRGQQVTLSCSPISGHRSVSWYQQTPGQGLQFLFEYFSETQRNKGNFPGRFSGRQFSNSRSEMNVSTLELGDSALYLCASLLAGEDTGELFFGEGSRLTVL.

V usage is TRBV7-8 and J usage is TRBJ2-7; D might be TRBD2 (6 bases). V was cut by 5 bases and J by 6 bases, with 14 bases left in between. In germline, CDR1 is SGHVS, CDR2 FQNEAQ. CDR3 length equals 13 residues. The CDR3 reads CASSVASGVEQYF. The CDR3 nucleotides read TGTGCCAGCAGCGTCGCATCGGGGGTCGAGCAGTACTTC.

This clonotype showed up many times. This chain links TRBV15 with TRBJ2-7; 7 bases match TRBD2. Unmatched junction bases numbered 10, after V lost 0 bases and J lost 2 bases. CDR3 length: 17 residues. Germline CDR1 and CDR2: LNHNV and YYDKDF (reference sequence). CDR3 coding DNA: TGTGCCACCAGCAGAGATTCCCCCTCTAGCGGACCCTACGAGCAGTACTTC. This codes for CATSRDSPSSGPYEQYF.

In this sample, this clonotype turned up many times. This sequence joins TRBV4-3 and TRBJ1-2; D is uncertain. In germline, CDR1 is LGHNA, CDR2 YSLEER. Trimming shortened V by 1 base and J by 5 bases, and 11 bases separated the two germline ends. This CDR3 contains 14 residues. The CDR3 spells CASSQGSAGYGYTF. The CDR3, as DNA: TGCGCCAGCAGCCAAGGTTCGGCGGGATATGGCTACACCTTC.

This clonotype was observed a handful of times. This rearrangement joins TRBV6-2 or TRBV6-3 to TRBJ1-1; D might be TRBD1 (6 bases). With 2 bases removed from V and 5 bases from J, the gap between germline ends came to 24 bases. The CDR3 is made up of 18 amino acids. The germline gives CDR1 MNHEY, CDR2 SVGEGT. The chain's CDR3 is CASSYNPGVAGGVTEAFF. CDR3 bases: TGTGCCAGCAGTTACAACCCAGGGGTCGCGGGGGGTGTGACTGAAGCTTTCTTT.

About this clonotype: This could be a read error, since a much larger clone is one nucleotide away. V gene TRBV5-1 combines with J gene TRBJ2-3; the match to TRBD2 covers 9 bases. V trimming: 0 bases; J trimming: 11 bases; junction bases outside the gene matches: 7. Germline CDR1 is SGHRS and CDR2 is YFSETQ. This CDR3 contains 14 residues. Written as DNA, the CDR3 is TGCGCCAGCAGCTTGGCTAGCGGGACAAATATGCAGTATTTT. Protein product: CASSLASGTNMQYF. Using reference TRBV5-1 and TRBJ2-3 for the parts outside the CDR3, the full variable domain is KAGVTQTPRYLIKTRGQQVTLSCSPISGHRSVSWYQQTPGQGLQFLFEYFSETQRNKGNFPGRFSGRQFSNSRSEMNVSTLELGDSALYLCASSLASGTNMQYFGPGTRLTVL.

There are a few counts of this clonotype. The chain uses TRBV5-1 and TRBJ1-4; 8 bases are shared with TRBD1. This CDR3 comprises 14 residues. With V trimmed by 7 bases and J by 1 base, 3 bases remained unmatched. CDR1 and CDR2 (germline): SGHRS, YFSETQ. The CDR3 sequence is CASRGQGTNEKLFF. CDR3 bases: TGCGCCAGCCGTGGACAGGGAACTAATGAAAAACTGTTTTTT.

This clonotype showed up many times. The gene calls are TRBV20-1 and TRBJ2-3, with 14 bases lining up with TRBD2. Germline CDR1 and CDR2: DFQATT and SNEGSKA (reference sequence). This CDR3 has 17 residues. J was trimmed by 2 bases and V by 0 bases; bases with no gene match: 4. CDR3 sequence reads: CSARDRTSGRITDTQYF. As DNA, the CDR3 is TGCAGTGCTAGAGATAGGACTAGCGGGAGGATCACAGATACGCAGTATTTT.

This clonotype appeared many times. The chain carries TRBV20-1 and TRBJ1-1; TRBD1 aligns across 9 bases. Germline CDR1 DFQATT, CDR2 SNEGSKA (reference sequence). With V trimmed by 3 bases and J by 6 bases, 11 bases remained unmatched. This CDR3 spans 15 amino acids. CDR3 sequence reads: CSARGDRVNKAEAFF. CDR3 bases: TGCAGTGCTAGGGGGGACAGGGTAAATAAAGCTGAAGCTTTCTTT.

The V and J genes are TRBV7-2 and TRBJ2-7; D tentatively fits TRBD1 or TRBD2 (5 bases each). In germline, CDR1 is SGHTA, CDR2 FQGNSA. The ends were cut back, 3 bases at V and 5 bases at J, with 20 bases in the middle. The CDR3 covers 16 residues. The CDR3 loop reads CASSLGTTSNFHEQYF. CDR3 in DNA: TGTGCCAGCAGCTTGGGGACCACTAGTAACTTCCACGAGCAGTACTTC.

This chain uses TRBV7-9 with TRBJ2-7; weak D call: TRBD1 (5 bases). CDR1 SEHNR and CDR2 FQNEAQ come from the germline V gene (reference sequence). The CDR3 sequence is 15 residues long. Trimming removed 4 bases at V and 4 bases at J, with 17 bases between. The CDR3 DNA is TGTGCCAGCAGCTCGGTACAGACAGCGCAATACGAGCAGTACTTC. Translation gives CASSSVQTAQYEQYF.

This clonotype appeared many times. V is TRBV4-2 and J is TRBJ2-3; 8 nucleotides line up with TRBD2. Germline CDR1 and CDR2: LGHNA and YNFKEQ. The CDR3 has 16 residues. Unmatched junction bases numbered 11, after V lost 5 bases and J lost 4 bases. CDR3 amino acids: CASSTPGLGSADTQYF. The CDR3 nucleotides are TGTGCCAGCAGCACCCCGGGACTAGGGAGCGCAGATACGCAGTATTTT.

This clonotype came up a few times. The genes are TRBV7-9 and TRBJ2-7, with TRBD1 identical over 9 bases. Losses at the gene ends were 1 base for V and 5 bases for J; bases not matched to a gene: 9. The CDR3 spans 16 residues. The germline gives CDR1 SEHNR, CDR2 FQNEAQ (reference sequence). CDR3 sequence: CASSLVAGQGYDEQYF. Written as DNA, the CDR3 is TGTGCCAGCAGCTTAGTTGCGGGACAGGGCTACGACGAGCAGTACTTC.

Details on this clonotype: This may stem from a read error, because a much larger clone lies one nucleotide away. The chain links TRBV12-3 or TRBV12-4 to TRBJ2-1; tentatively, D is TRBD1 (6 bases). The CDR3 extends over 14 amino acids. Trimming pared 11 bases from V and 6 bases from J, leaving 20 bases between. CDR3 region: CAGIATARGNEQFF. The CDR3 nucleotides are TGTGCCGGCATTGCGACAGCCAGGGGCAATGAGCAGTTCTTC.

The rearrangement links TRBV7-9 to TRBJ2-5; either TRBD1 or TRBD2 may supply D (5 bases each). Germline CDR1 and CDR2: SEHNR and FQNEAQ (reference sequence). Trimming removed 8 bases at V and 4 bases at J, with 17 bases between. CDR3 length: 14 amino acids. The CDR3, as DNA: TGTGCCAGCCGCGGAAGTGACAGCGGAGAGACCCAGTACTTC. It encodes CASRGSDSGETQYF.